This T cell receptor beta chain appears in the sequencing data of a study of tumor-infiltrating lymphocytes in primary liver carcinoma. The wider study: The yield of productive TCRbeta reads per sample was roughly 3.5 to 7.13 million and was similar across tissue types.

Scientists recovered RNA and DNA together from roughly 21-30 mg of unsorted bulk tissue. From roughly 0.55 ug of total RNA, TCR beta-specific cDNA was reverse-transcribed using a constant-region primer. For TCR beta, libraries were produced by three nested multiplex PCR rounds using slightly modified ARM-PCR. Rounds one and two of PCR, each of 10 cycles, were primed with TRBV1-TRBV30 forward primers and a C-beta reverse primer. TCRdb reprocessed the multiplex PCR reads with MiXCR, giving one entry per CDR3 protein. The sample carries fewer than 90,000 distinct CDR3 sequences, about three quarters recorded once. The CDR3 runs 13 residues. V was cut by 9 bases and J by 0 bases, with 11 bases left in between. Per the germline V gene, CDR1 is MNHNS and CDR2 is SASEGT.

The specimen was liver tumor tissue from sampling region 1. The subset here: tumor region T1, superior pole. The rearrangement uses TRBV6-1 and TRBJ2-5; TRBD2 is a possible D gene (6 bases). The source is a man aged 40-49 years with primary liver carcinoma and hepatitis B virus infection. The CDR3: CASNLADQETQYF. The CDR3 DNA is TGTGCCAGTAATTTAGCGGACCAAGAGACCCAGTACTTC.